What follows describes a single T cell receptor (beta chain). The antigen is undetermined. These data come from a study of beta chain features in type 1 diabetes. Study-wide points: Patients' naive, central memory and Treg TCRB repertoires seemed closer to one another than those of healthy donors. At VDJ recombination sites, type 1 diabetes patients had fewer insertions and more deleted nucleotides. Type 1 diabetes patients had TCRB CDR3s that were shorter (moderately but significantly so) in all four CD4+ subsets. Short templates might get an advantage during PCR, and this would be equal in patients and controls.

The authors reverse transcribed all of the isolated RNA, so sequencing captured expressed TCRB transcripts. TCRdb keeps only in-frame clones here, not all; method: immunoSEQ multiplex PCR. The sample includes 150,000 to 200,000 clones, approximately 8.4% of them seen just once. Sequenced sample: central memory CD4+ T cells from blood. The TCR comes from a woman in her late teens or twenties in good health.

CDR3 residues: CASSRDRGLYEQYF. CDR3 DNA sequence: TGTGCCAGCAGCCGGGACAGGGGTCTCTACGAGCAGTACTTC. The V and J genes are TRBV6-1 and TRBJ2-7; 10 bases map to TRBD1. Per the germline V gene, CDR1 is MNHNS and CDR2 is SASEGT. The junction had 5 bases not matched to a gene; V was cut back by 6 bases and J by 3 bases. CDR3 size: 14 residues.